Below, one TCR beta chain is given with its context. Produced via immunoSEQ multiplex PCR; TCRdb's table is partial and in-frame only. The table includes about 220,000 clones, roughly 83% detected once. This record comes from a study of blood T cell repertoires in COVID-19. This CDR3 region has 15 residues. Germline V gives CDR1 MNHNY, CDR2 SVGAGI (reference sequence). The junction had 8 bases not matched to a gene; V was cut back by 5 bases and J by 2 bases. This clonotype was sampled from a woman aged 40 to 50 with acute COVID-19. The gene calls are TRBV6-6 and TRBJ2-5, with TRBD1 matching over 7 bases. The material sequenced was PBMCs or T cells enriched from blood (not recorded which). CDR3 bases: TGTGCCAGCAGTCCTACCCGGGGACAGCAAGAGACCCAGTACTTC. Residues: CASSPTRGQQETQYF.